What follows are 3 T cell receptor beta chains derived from one specimen sequenced in a study of blood T cell repertoires in COVID-19. The table came from immunoSEQ multiplex PCR; TCRdb's copy has only in-frame clones and leaves some out. Of 200,000 or so clones detected, about 86% appear once; the ten largest clones hold approximately 1.3%. The sample taken for sequencing was PBMCs or T cells enriched from blood (not recorded which). These receptor sequences come from a woman between 40 and 50 years old with acute COVID-19.

The chain joins TRBV27 to TRBJ2-5; D unclear. Germline V gene lookup returns CDR1 MNHEY and CDR2 SMNVEV (reference sequence). There are 11 residues in the CDR3. V was clipped by 6 bases and J by 1 base, with 3 bases between them. The DNA of the CDR3 is TGTGCCAGCAGGAGCCAAGAGACCCAGTACTTC. This translates into CASRSQETQYF.

This clone turned up a few times. The CDR3 DNA reads as TGTGCCAGCAGCCAAGAAGGGGACAGAGCTAACTATGGCTACACCTTC. The encoded protein is CASSQEGDRANYGYTF. The chain is built from TRBV4-2 and TRBJ1-2; TRBD1 matches 7 bases. Germline CDR1 reads LGHNA; CDR2 reads YNFKEQ. V gave up 0 bases and J gave up 0 bases; unmatched junction bases: 4. The CDR3 loop spans 16 amino acids.

V and J are TRBV28 and TRBJ2-1, with 7 bases aligning to TRBD2. Germline V gene sequence: CDR1 MDHEN, CDR2 SYDVKM. The trim removed 5 bases at V and 14 bases at J, leaving 18 bases unmatched. The CDR3 is 15 amino acids. The CDR3: CASSPQAGLNVLEFF. DNA of the CDR3: TGTGCCAGCAGTCCGCAAGCGGGGTTGAATGTTCTGGAGTTCTTC.